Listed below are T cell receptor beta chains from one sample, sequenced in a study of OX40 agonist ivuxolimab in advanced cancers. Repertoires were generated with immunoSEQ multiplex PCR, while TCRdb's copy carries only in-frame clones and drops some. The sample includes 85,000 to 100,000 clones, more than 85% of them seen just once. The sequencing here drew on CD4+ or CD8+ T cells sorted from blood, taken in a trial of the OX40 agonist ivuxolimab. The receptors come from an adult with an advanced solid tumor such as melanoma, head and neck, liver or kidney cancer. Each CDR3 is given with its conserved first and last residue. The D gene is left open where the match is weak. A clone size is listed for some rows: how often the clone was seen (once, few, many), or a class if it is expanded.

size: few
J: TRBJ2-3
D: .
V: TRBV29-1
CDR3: CSVARGGSTDTQYF
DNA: TGCAGCGTCGCCAGGGGTGGGAGCACAGATACGCAGTATTTT

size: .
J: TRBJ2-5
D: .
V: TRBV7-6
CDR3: CASSLGSARETQYF
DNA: TGTGCCAGCAGCTTAGGATCGGCCCGAGAGACCCAGTACTTC

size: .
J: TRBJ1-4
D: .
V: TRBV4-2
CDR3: CASSQDPPNLGQNEKLFF
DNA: TGTGCCAGCAGCCAAGATCCTCCGAATCTCGGACAGAATGAAAAACTGTTTTTT

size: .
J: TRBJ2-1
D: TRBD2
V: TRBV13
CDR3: CASITSGRADEQFF
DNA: TGTGCCAGCATCACTAGCGGGAGGGCCGATGAGCAGTTCTTC

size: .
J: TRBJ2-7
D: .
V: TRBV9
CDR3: CASSVGGLAATYEQYF
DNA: TGTGCCAGCAGCGTAGGGGGGTTAGCAGCAACCTACGAGCAGTACTTC

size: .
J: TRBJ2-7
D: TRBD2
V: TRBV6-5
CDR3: CASTSRLAGMREQYF
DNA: TGTGCCAGCACCTCCAGGCTAGCGGGAATGAGAGAGCAGTACTTC

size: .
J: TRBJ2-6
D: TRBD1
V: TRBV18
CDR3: CASSPQTGGSGANVLTF
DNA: TGTGCCAGCTCACCACAAACAGGGGGCTCTGGGGCCAACGTCCTGACTTTC

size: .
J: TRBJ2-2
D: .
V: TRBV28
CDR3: CASSRGGENTGELFF
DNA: TGTGCCAGCTCAAGGGGCGGGGAGAACACCGGGGAGCTGTTTTTT

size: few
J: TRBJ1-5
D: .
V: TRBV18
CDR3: CASSRSSNQPQHF
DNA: TGTGCCAGCTCTCGGTCTAGCAATCAGCCCCAGCATTTT

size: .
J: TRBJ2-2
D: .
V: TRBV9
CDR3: CASSLGGRPNTGELFF
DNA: TGTGCCAGCAGTTTAGGGGGGAGACCGAACACCGGGGAGCTGTTTTTT

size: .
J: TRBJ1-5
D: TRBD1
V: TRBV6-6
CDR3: CASSYAPGTAIQPQHF
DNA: TGTGCCAGCAGTTACGCTCCCGGGACAGCAATTCAGCCCCAGCATTTT

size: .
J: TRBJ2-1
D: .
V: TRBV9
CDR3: CASSSGAYNEQFF
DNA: TGTGCCAGCAGTAGCGGCGCCTACAATGAGCAGTTCTTC